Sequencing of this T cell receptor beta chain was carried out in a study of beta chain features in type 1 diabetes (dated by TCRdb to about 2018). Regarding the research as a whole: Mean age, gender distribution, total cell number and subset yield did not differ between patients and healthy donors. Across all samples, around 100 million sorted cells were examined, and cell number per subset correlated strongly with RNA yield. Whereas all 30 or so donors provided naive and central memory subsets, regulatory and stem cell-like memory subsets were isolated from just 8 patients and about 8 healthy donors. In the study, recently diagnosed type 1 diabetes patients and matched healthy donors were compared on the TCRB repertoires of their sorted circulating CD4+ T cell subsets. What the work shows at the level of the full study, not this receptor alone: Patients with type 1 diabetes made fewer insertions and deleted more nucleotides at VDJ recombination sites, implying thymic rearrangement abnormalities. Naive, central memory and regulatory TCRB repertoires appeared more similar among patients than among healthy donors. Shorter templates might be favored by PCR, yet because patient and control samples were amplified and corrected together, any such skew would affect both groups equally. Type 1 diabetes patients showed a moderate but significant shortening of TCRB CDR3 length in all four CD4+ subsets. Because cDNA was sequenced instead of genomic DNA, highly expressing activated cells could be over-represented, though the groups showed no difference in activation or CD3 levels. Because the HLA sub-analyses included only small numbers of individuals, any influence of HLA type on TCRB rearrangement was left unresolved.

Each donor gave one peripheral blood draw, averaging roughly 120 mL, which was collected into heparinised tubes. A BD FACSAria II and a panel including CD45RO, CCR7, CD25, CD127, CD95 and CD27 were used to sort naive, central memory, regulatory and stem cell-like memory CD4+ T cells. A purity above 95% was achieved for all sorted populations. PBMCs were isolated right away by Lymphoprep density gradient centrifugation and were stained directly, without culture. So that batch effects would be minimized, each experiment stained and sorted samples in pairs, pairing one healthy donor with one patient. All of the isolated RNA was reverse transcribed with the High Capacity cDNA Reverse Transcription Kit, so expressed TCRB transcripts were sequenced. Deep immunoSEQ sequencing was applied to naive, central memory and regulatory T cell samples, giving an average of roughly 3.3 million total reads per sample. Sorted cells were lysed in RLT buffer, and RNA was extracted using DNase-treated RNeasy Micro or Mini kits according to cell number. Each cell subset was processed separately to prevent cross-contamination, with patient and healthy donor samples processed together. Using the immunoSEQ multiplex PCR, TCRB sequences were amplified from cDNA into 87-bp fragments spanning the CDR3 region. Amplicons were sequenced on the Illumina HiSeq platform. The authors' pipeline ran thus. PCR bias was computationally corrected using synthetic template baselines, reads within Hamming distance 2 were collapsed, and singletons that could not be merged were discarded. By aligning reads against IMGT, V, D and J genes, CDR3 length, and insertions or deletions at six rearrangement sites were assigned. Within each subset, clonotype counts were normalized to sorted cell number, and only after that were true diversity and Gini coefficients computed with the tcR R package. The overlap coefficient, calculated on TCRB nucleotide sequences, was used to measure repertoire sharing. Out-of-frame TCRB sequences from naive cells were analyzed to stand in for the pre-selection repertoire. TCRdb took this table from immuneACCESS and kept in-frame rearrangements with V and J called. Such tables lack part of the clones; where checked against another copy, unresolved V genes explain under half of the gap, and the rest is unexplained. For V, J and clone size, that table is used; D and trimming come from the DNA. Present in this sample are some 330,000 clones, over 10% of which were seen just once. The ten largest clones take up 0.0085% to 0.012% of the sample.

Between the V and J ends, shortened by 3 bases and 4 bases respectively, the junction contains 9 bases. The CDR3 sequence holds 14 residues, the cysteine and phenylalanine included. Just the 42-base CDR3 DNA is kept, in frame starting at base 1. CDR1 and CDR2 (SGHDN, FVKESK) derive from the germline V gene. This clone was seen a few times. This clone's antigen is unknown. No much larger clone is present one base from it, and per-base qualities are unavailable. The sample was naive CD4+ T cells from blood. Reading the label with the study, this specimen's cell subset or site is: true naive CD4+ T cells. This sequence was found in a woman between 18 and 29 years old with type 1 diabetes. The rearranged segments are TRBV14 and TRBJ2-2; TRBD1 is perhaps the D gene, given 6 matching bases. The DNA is TGTGCCAGCAGCCACGGGACACCCACCGGGGAGCTGTTTTTT. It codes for CASSHGTPTGELFF.